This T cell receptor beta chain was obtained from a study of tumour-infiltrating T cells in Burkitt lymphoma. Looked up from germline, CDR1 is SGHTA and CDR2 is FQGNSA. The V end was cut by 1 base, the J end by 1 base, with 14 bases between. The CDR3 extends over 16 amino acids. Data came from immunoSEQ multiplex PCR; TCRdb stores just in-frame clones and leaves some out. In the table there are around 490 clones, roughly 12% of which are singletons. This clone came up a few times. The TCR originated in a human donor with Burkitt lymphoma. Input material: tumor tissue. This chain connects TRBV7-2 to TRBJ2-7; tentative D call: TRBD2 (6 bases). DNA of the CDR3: TGTGCCAGCAGCTTAGACGGGGGAAGTACGTCCTACGAGCAGTACTTC. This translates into CASSLDGGSTSYEQYF.